This TCR beta chain appears in the sequencing data of a study of T cells in Graves' hyperthyroidism and ophthalmopathy. General study points: Blood also showed most of the thyroid clonotypes that were expanded above 0.001.

Regions amplified from RNA transcripts were the TCR beta CDR3 regions. The HTBI primer set was used in a first-round RT-PCR of the TCR CDR3. One entry per CDR3 protein results from TCRdb running MiXCR on the multiplex PCR reads. The sample consists of 700,000 to 850,000 distinct CDR3 sequences, over 35% of them appearing once. This clonotype has ten or more counts. As yet, its antigen is unknown. The V gene's germline CDR1 is LNHNV and CDR2 YYDKDF (reference sequence). J lost 0 bases, V lost 4 bases, and 6 bases had no gene match. The CDR3 has 16 residues. The sequencing sample was made of blood. The V call is TRBV15, the J call TRBJ1-5, with 7 bases lining up with TRBD1. The TCR comes from a woman aged 40 to 50 with Graves' hyperthyroidism. CDR3 DNA: TGTGCCACCAGCATTTGGGACAGACTTAGCAATCAGCCCCAGCATTTT. Translating it yields CATSIWDRLSNQPQHF.